This TCR beta chain was identified in a study of T cell responses to AZD1222 COVID-19 vaccine. Second doses that came at about 4 or about 12 weeks were put together. The method was immunoSEQ multiplex PCR; TCRdb's version includes in-frame clones alone and lacks a portion of them. The sample has 150,000 or so clones, nearly 95% seen once. With respect to this clone: Its specificity is not known.

General study results and limits: Repertoires were obtained solely post-peak T cell response. Spike was spanned by vaccine-associated CD4 TCRs, with dominance at 160-218 and 743-854. Increased Spike-specific TCR breadth and depth were observed after two AZD1222 doses.

Trimming removed 4 bases at V and 5 bases at J, with 11 bases between. Germline CDR1 and CDR2: SQVTM and ANQGSEA. The CDR3 has 12 amino acids. The receptor was derived from an adult who received the AZD1222 COVID-19 vaccine. The chain is built from TRBV29-1 and TRBJ1-1; D gene ambiguous. The specimen comprised peripheral blood, sampled 28 days after the second AZD1222 dose. The CDR3 sequence is CSVGRRDTEAFF. The DNA of the CDR3 is TGCAGCGTTGGCAGGCGCGATACTGAAGCTTTCTTT.